This T cell receptor beta chain was identified in a study of OX40 agonist ivuxolimab in advanced cancers. Overall study: Therapy given before enrollment (anti-PD-1, anti-PD-L1 or anti-CTLA-4) was allowed, and around 40% had some. Study-wide results and caveats: Also present in some nonresponders was a low level of normalized T-cell clonal expansion. Doses of 0.1 to 3.0 mg/kg were accompanied by clonal expansion of CD4+ and CD8+ blood T cells by week 6.

Profiled with immunoSEQ multiplex PCR; TCRdb holds only in-frame clones, not every one. This sample has roughly 70,000 clones, with roughly 86% found just once. Notes on this clone: Its antigen is unidentified.

This receptor was identified in an adult with an advanced solid tumor such as melanoma, head and neck, liver or kidney cancer. Sequencing was performed on CD4+ or CD8+ T cells sorted from blood, taken in a trial of the OX40 agonist ivuxolimab.

CDR3 nucleotides: TGTGCCAGCAGTCCCCAGGGGATGTTAGAGACCCAGTACTTC. As protein: CASSPQGMLETQYF. This rearrangement joins TRBV28 to TRBJ2-5; a weak D match, TRBD1 (6 bases). The CDR3 loop spans 14 amino acids. Germline V gene data show CDR1 as MDHEN and CDR2 as SYDVKM. V lost 5 bases to trimming and J lost 4 bases, with 14 bases between them. Full variable domain (rest looked up from reference TRBV28 and TRBJ2-5): DVKVTQSSRYLVKRTGEKVFLECVQDMDHENMFWYRQDPGLGLRLIYFSYDVKMKEKGDIPEGYSVSREKKERFSLILESASTNQTSMYLCASSPQGMLETQYFGPGTRLLVL.